A single sample gave rise to the 16 T cell receptor beta chains below, sequenced in a study of blood T cell repertoires in COVID-19 (TCRdb year 2020). Receptor amplification or capture employed the immunoSEQ multiplex PCR assay. This is the immuneACCESS table as TCRdb keeps it, with only in-frame sequences that have V and J called. A part of the clones is gone; compared with another copy, unresolved V genes explain less than half, and the rest is unexplained. In this sample the table shows about 220,000 clones, roughly 88% of which occur a single time. Together, the top ten hold 2% to 2.5% of the sample. Sequencing used PBMCs or T cells enriched from blood (not recorded which). Source of these receptors: a woman aged 40 to 55 with acute COVID-19.

The rearrangement links TRBV24-1 to TRBJ2-3, with TRBD1 matching over 10 bases. Per germline, CDR1 KGHDR and CDR2 SFDVKD. The CDR3 runs to 16 residues. Unmatched junction bases numbered 9, after V lost 6 bases and J lost 4 bases. CDR3 coding DNA: TGTGCCACCAGTACGTCTAGCGGACAGGGGGCAGATACGCAGTATTTT. This encodes CATSTSSGQGADTQYF.

The rearrangement links TRBV5-1 to TRBJ2-3; D gene unclear. V lost 1 base, J lost 0 bases, and 3 bases lay in between. Per germline, CDR1 SGHRS and CDR2 YFSETQ. This CDR3 is built from 13 residues. The CDR3 nucleotides read TGCGCCAGCAGCTTGCCTAGCACAGATACGCAGTATTTT. Its translation: CASSLPSTDTQYF.

This clone was detected only once. This chain links TRBV7-2 with TRBJ1-5; 7 bases match TRBD1. After removal of 10 bases from V and 7 bases from J, the junction contained 10 bases not matched to a gene. This CDR3 is 13 amino acids long. Looked up from germline, CDR1 is SGHTA and CDR2 is FQGNSA. CDR3 bases: TGTGCCACCGCTGACAGGGTTGGGCAGCCCCAGCATTTT. As protein: CATADRVGQPQHF.

This rearrangement joins TRBV9 to TRBJ1-1; no firm D call. Trimming shortened V by 3 bases and J by 4 bases, and 13 bases separated the two germline ends. The CDR3 contains 14 residues. The V gene's germline CDR1 is SGDLS and CDR2 YYNGEE. CDR3 sequence: CASSGRREITEAFF. CDR3 sequence (DNA): TGTGCCAGCAGCGGAAGGCGGGAGATCACTGAAGCTTTCTTT.

The chain recombines TRBV4-3 with TRBJ2-3, with TRBD1 matching over 7 bases. CDR3 size: 14 residues. With 0 bases clipped from V and 5 bases from J, the junction kept 2 bases outside the gene matches. Germline V CDR1 and CDR2: LGHNA, YSLEER. CDR3 bases: TGCGCCAGCAGCCAAGAAGGGGGCGGAGATACGCAGTATTTT. Its translation: CASSQEGGGDTQYF.

The CDR3 here is CASSKDRVTGELFF. The CDR3 nucleotides read TGTGCCAGCAGCAAAGACAGGGTAACCGGGGAGCTGTTTTTT. The chain carries TRBV5-4 and TRBJ2-2; 7 nucleotides align to TRBD1. The CDR3 consists of 14 residues. With V trimmed by 4 bases and J by 5 bases, 5 bases remained unmatched. Germline assignment: CDR1 SGHNT and CDR2 YYREEE (reference sequence).

The chain links TRBV12-3 or TRBV12-4 to TRBJ1-2; D uncertain. CDR3 length equals 12 residues. The V end was cut by 3 bases, the J end by 4 bases, with 6 bases between. CDR3 nucleotides: TGTGCCAGCAGTTTCTACCCCTATGGCTACACCTTC. Its protein is CASSFYPYGYTF.

This clone appeared a single time. This CDR3 reads CASSTGSGNTIYF. The CDR3 DNA sequence: TGTGCCAGCAGTACAGGGTCTGGAAACACCATATATTTT. The genes are TRBV25-1 and TRBJ1-3; possible D gene TRBD1, 6 bases. The CDR3 length is 13 residues. Germline values: CDR1 MGHDK, CDR2 SYGVNS. Trimming took 5 bases from V and 1 from J, leaving 6 bases between them. Using reference TRBV25-1 and TRBJ1-3 for the parts outside the CDR3, the full variable domain is EADIYQTPRYLVIGTGKKITLECSQTMGHDKMYWYQQDPGMELHLIHYSYGVNSTEKGDLSSESTVSRIRTEHFPLTLESARPSHTSQYLCASSTGSGNTIYFGEGSWLTVV.

The CDR3 region has the DNA TGTGCCAGCAGCCCTTCCGGGACTCACAATGAGCAGTTCTTC. This sequence encodes CASSPSGTHNEQFF. The chain couples TRBV9 to TRBJ2-1; tentatively, D is TRBD2 (6 bases). Germline V gives CDR1 SGDLS, CDR2 YYNGEE. The CDR3 has 14 residues. The V and J ends lost 4 bases and 5 bases respectively, with 13 bases between them.

The chain links TRBV6-5 to TRBJ1-1, with no clear D. V was pared by 6 bases and J by 7 bases, with 12 bases between. Germline CDR1 and CDR2: MNHEY and SVGAGI. The CDR3 is 12 amino acids. The CDR3 region is CASRRTWSEAFF. Here the CDR3 DNA reads TGTGCCAGCAGGCGTACATGGAGTGAAGCTTTCTTT.

This chain joins TRBV7-9 and TRBJ1-1, with D perhaps TRBD1 (6 bases). Germline CDR1 SEHNR, CDR2 FQNEAQ (reference sequence). The CDR3 covers 15 residues. V lost 5 bases and J 0 bases, leaving 13 bases between the germline ends. For the CDR3, the DNA is TGTGCCAGCAGCCGACCCGACAGGTTGAACACTGAAGCTTTCTTT. It codes for CASSRPDRLNTEAFF.

This chain uses TRBV19 with TRBJ1-5; 9 nucleotides align to TRBD1. This CDR3 has 15 residues. Trimming at V came to 6 bases and at J to 2 bases, leaving 5 bases not matched to a gene. Per germline, CDR1 LNHDA and CDR2 SQIVND (reference sequence). CDR3 in DNA: TGTGCCAGTAGCCAGACAGGGGGGCGCAATCAGCCCCAGCATTTT. Translation: CASSQTGGRNQPQHF.

The chain combines TRBV6-5 with TRBJ2-7; 7 bases line up with TRBD1. Germline trimming cut 2 bases from V and 3 bases from J; bases unmatched to any gene: 7. Per germline, CDR1 MNHEY and CDR2 SVGAGI. The length of the CDR3 is 15 residues. CDR3: CASSYRGTVLYEQYF. CDR3 DNA: TGTGCCAGCAGTTACCGAGGGACAGTTCTCTACGAGCAGTACTTC.

The chain employs TRBV30 and TRBJ1-2; no reliable D call. V lost 2 bases and J 8 bases, leaving 18 bases between the germline ends. Germline lookup yields CDR1 GTSNPN and CDR2 SVGIG (reference sequence). CDR3 size: 14 residues. The chain's CDR3 is CAWSPGSTTGGYTF. For the CDR3, the DNA is TGTGCCTGGAGTCCGGGGAGCACAACCGGAGGCTACACCTTC.

The rearrangement links TRBV5-5 to TRBJ1-1, with 7 positions matching TRBD1. V lost 4 bases to trimming and J lost 1 base; unmatched junction nucleotides: 7. This CDR3 spans 15 amino acids. Germline CDR1 and CDR2: SGHKS and YYEKEE (reference sequence). The CDR3 coding sequence is TGTGCCAGCAGCGTTCGGACAGGTCGGAACACTGAAGCTTTCTTT. This encodes CASSVRTGRNTEAFF.

The chain is built from TRBV5-1 and TRBJ2-2; 10 bases align to TRBD2. This CDR3 has 16 amino acids. The trim removed 6 bases at V and 0 bases at J, leaving 5 bases unmatched. CDR1 and CDR2 (germline): SGHRS, YFSETQ. The CDR3 coding sequence is TGCGCCAGCACCGTTCTAGCGGGGGCGAACACCGGGGAGCTGTTTTTT. Amino acid sequence: CASTVLAGANTGELFF.